One sample yielded the 15 T cell receptor beta chains listed below, sequenced in a study of identical twins. Each CDR3 protein gets one entry after TCRdb re-called the 5' RACE reads with MiXCR. Of a few hundred thousand distinct CDR3 sequences in the sample, approximately 15% were seen once. Another study also made use of these data, one on yellow fever vaccine responses in identical twins.

The sequenced material came from CD4+ T cells sorted from blood. All receptors derive from a woman aged 18-30 years in good health.

This chain connects TRBV20-1 to TRBJ1-5; 7 bases map to TRBD1. The CDR3 has 14 amino acids. J gave up 2 bases and V 6 bases, and 7 bases lay outside the gene matches. Germline CDR1 DFQATT, CDR2 SNEGSKA (reference sequence). The CDR3 sequence is CSARTGEGNQPQHF. The CDR3 DNA reads as TGCAGTGCAAGGACAGGAGAGGGCAATCAGCCCCAGCATTTT.

This clonotype was counted many times. This chain links TRBV12-3 or TRBV12-4 with TRBJ1-3; D is unclear. This CDR3 contains 12 residues. Trimming cost V 5 bases and J 4 bases, with 6 bases left between them. CDR3 bases: TGTGCCAGCAGTCCCAGAGGAAACACCATATATTTT. This gives the protein CASSPRGNTIYF.

The genes are TRBV28 and TRBJ2-3; TRBD2 aligns across 12 bases. The CDR3 runs 17 residues. Trimming took 6 bases from V and 6 from J; bases not matched to a gene: 13. Germline CDR1 reads MDHEN; CDR2 reads SYDVKM. The CDR3, as DNA: TGTGCCAGCAGGACCTCTAGCGGGAGGGATCCCCCGGATACGCAGTATTTT. This sequence encodes CASRTSSGRDPPDTQYF.

The chain employs TRBV12-3 or TRBV12-4 and TRBJ2-7; D uncertain. There are 13 residues in the CDR3. Trimming took off 3 bases at V and 4 bases at J, with 10 bases between the two ends. CDR3 coding DNA: TGTGCCAGCAGTTTTAGGCCTATATACGAGCAGTACTTC. Translation gives CASSFRPIYEQYF.

The rearrangement links TRBV7-8 to TRBJ1-6; 7 bases match TRBD1. The CDR3 sequence is 15 residues long. The V gene's germline CDR1 is SGHVS and CDR2 FQNEAQ. Losses at the gene ends were 1 base for V and 7 bases for J; bases not matched to a gene: 4. The CDR3 loop is CASSLEGAQNSPLHF. CDR3 DNA sequence: TGTGCCAGCAGCTTAGAGGGGGCTCAGAATTCACCCCTCCACTTT.

The sample holds a few counts of this clonotype. The chain carries TRBV28 and TRBJ1-2; no clear D. V lost 5 bases to trimming and J lost 8 bases, with 21 bases between them. Germline CDR1 is MDHEN and CDR2 is SYDVKM. The CDR3 runs 15 residues. The CDR3 nucleotides read TGTGCCAGCAGTCAAACGCAGGCTGGATGGAGCGGCTACACCTTC. Translating it yields CASSQTQAGWSGYTF.

Worth noting for this clonotype: A junction end diverges from the germline sequence, so it may reflect a read error. V gene TRBV7-8 combines with J gene TRBJ2-2; D remains ambiguous. The CDR3 covers 13 residues. CDR1 SGHVS and CDR2 FQNEAQ come from the germline V gene. CDR3 loop: CASNLVGTGELFF. CDR3 bases: TGTGCCAGCAACTTAGTGGGTACCGGGGAGCTGTTTTTT.

This clonotype was counted ten times or more. V and J are TRBV12-3 or TRBV12-4 and TRBJ2-5; 10 bases match TRBD1. The V segment lost 6 bases and the J segment 1 base; nucleotides outside the gene matches: 5. The CDR3 runs to 15 residues. This CDR3 reads CASSRGDRGQETQYF. CDR3 bases: TGTGCCAGCAGCCGAGGGGACAGGGGCCAAGAGACCCAGTACTTC.

This clonotype turned up a few times. The rearrangement joins TRBV3-1 to TRBJ2-3; 9 bases match TRBD2. The CDR3 runs 15 residues. The junction had 13 bases not matched to a gene; V was cut back by 8 bases and J by 7 bases. Germline CDR1 LGHDT, CDR2 YNNKEL (reference sequence). This chain's CDR3 is CASARGSGGTNTQYF. As DNA, the CDR3 is TGTGCCAGCGCCCGGGGGAGCGGGGGGACCAATACGCAGTATTTT.

In DNA form, the CDR3 reads TGCGCCAGCAGCCAAGCGCAGCCGGGCACCGGGGAGCTGTTTTTT. Translation gives CASSQAQPGTGELFF. The chain is built from TRBV4-3 and TRBJ2-2; D is unresolved. CDR1 and CDR2 (germline): LGHNA, YSLEER. Trimming removed 1 base at V and 4 bases at J, with 10 bases between. The CDR3 sequence is 15 residues long.

The chain employs TRBV2 and TRBJ2-2; a weak D match, TRBD2 (5 bases). CDR1 is SNHLY, CDR2 FYNNEI, per germline. The CDR3 length is 15 residues. Trimming stripped 0 bases from V and 5 bases from J, with 10 bases between. The CDR3: CASSEALRGTGELFF. The CDR3 DNA follows: TGTGCCAGCAGTGAAGCGCTGAGAGGGACCGGGGAGCTGTTTTTT.

This clonotype has at least ten counts. The V and J genes are TRBV24-1 and TRBJ2-1; possibly TRBD1 for D (6 bases). V was shortened by 0 bases and J by 5 bases, with 13 bases between the two germline ends. Germline V gene lookup returns CDR1 KGHDR and CDR2 SFDVKD. The CDR3 extends over 16 amino acids. The CDR3 nucleotides read TGTGCCACCAGTGATTTGCCCCGGACAGAAAACAATGAGCAGTTCTTC. Translation gives CATSDLPRTENNEQFF.

The V gene is TRBV6-5, the J gene TRBJ2-2, with TRBD1 identical over 8 bases. Germline CDR1 is MNHEY and CDR2 is SVGAGI. The CDR3 totals 17 residues. After removal of 0 bases from V and 2 bases from J, the junction contained 5 bases not matched to a gene. CDR3 loop: CASSYSGQGFNTGELFF. CDR3 nucleotides: TGTGCCAGCAGTTACTCAGGACAGGGCTTTAACACCGGGGAGCTGTTTTTT.

This clonotype was recorded at least ten times. DNA for the CDR3: TGCAGCGTCCGAAACTCTGCCGGGGAGCTGTTTTTT. This translates into CSVRNSAGELFF. This chain connects TRBV29-1 to TRBJ2-2; no clear D. CDR3 size: 12 residues. The V end lost 6 bases, the J end lost 6 bases, and 11 bases lay between the germline ends. Germline-derived CDR1 and CDR2 are SQVTM and ANQGSEA.

This clonotype was detected ten times or more. The chain uses TRBV12-3 or TRBV12-4 and TRBJ2-1, with 10 bases identical to TRBD2. J lost 8 bases, V lost 2 bases, and 9 bases had no gene match. This CDR3 spans 16 amino acids. In nucleotides, the CDR3 is TGTGCCAGCAGTTTATTCGGTCTAGCGGGAGAAGATGAGCAGTTCTTC. Translation: CASSLFGLAGEDEQFF.